The 2 T cell receptor beta chains in this list originate from one sample, sequenced in a study of T cell responses to AZD1222 COVID-19 vaccine. The table came from immunoSEQ multiplex PCR; TCRdb's copy has only in-frame clones and leaves some out. The sample has 100,000 to 150,000 clones; 80% to 95% are singletons. Sequenced material: peripheral blood, taken 28 days after the second AZD1222 dose. These receptors all come from an adult who received the AZD1222 COVID-19 vaccine.

This chain links TRBV4-3 with TRBJ1-3, with 7 bases fitting TRBD1. From germline, CDR1 is LGHNA and CDR2 YSLEER. The junction had 13 bases not matched to a gene; V was cut back by 5 bases and J by 0 bases. This CDR3 is built from 18 residues. The CDR3 DNA reads as TGCGCCAGCAGCTCCTCCCGACAGGGCTTAGACTCTGGAAACACCATATATTTT. This codes for CASSSSRQGLDSGNTIYF.

The chain uses TRBV15 and TRBJ1-4; no definite D call. There are 16 residues in the CDR3. Germline assignment: CDR1 LNHNV and CDR2 YYDKDF (reference sequence). Deletions cut 5 bases from V and 0 bases from J, with 13 bases between. The DNA for the CDR3 is TGTGCCACCAGCCCTACTGCGGCCTCAACTAATGAAAAACTGTTTTTT. Its protein is CATSPTAASTNEKLFF. Combining the CDR3 with reference TRBV15 and TRBJ1-4 gives the whole variable domain DAMVIQNPRYQVTQFGKPVTLSCSQTLNHNVMYWYQQKSSQAPKLLFHYYDKDFNNEADTPDNFQSRRPNTSFCFLDIRSPGLGDTAMYLCATSPTAASTNEKLFFGSGTQLSVL.